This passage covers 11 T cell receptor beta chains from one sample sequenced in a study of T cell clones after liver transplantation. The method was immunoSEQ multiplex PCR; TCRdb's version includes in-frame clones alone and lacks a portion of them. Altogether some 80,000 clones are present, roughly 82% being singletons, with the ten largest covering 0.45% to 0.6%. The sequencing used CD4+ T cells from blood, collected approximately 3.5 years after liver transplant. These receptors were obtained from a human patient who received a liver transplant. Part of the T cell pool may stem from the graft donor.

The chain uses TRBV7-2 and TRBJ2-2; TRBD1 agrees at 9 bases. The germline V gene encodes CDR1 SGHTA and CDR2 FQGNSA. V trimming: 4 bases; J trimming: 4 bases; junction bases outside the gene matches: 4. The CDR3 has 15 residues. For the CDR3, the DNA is TGTGCCAGCAGCTGGGGGGACAGGGTCACCGGGGAGCTGTTTTTT. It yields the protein CASSWGDRVTGELFF.

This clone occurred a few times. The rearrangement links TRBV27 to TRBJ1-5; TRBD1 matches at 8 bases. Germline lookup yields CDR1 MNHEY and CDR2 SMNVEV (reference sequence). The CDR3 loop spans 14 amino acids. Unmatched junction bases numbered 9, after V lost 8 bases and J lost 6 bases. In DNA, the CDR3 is TGTGCCAGCTCTTTTACAGGGGGAGGTCAGCCCCAGCATTTT. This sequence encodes CASSFTGGGQPQHF.

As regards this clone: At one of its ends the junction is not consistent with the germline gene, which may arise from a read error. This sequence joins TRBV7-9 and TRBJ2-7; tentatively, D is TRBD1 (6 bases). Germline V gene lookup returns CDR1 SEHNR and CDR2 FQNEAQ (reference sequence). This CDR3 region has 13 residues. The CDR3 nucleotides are TGTGCCAGCAGCTCGGGACACGAGTACGGGCAGTACTTC. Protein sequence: CASSSGHEYGQYF.

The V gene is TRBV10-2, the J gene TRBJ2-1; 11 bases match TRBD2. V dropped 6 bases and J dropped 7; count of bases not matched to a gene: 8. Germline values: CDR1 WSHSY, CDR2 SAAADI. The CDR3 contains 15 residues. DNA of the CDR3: TGCGCCAGCAGGTTAGCGGGAGGGCCTATAAATGAGCAGTTCTTC. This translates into CASRLAGGPINEQFF.

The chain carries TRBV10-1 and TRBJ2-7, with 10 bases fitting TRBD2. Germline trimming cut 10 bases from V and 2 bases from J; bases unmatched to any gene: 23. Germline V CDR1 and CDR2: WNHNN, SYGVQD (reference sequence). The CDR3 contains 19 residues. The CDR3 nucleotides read TGCGCCACCGTCTACCTGGGACTAGCGCACCAGGACGGGACCTACGAGCAGTACTTC. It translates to CATVYLGLAHQDGTYEQYF.

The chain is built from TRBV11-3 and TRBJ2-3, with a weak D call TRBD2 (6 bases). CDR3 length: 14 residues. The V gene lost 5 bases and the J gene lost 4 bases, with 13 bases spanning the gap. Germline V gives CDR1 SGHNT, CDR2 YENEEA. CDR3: CASSRGGGADTQYF. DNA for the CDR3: TGTGCCAGCAGCAGGGGAGGCGGAGCAGATACGCAGTATTTT.

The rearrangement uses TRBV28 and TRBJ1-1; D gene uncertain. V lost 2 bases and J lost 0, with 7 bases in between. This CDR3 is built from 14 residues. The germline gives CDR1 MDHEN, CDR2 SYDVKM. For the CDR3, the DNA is TGTGCCAGCAGTTTAGTCTCAGTGAACACTGAAGCTTTCTTT. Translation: CASSLVSVNTEAFF.

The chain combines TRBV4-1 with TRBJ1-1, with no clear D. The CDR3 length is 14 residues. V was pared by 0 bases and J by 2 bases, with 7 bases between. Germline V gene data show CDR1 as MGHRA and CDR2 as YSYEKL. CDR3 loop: CASSQDRGNTEAFF. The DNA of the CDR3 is TGCGCCAGCAGCCAAGACAGAGGCAACACTGAAGCTTTCTTT.

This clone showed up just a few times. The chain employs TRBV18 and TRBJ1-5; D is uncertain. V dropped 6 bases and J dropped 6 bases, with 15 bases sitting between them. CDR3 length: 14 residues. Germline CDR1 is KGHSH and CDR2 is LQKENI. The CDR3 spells CASSIELGSQPQHF. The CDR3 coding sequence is TGTGCCAGCTCGATAGAGCTGGGGAGTCAGCCCCAGCATTTT. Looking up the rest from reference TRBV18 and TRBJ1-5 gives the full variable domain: NAGVMQNPRHLVRRRGQEARLRCSPMKGHSHVYWYRQLPEEGLKFMVYLQKENIIDESGMPKERFSAEFPKEGPSILRIQQVVRGDSAAYFCASSIELGSQPQHFGDGTRLSIL.

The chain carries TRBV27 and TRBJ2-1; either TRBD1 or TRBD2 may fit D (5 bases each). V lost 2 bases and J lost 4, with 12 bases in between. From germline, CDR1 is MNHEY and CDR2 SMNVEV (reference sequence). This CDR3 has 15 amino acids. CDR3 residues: CASSLGQRRYNEQFF. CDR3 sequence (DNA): TGTGCCAGCAGTTTAGGACAAAGGAGGTACAATGAGCAGTTCTTC.

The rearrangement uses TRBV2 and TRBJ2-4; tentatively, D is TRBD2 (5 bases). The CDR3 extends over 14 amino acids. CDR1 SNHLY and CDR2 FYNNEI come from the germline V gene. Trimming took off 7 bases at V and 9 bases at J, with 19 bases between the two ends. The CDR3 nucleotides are TGTGCCAGCAATGGAGTCCGCGGGCCCCGCATTCAGTACTTC. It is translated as CASNGVRGPRIQYF.